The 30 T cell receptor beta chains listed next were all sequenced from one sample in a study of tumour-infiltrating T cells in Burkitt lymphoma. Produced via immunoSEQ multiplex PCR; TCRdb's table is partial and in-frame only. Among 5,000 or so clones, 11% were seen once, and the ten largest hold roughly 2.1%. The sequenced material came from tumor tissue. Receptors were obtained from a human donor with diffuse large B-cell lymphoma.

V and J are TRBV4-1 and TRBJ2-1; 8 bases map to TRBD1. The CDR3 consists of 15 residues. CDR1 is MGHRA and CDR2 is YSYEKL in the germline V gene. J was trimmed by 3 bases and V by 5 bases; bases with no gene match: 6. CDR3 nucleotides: TGCGCCAGCAGCATCCAGGGGGCTTACTACAATGAGCAGTTCTTC. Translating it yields CASSIQGAYYNEQFF.

The CDR3 nucleotides read TGTGCCAGCAGAGATGTACAGGGGTTAGGCGCTGAAGCTTTCTTT. Encoded protein: CASRDVQGLGAEAFF. The V and J genes are TRBV6-5 and TRBJ1-1, with 7 positions matching TRBD1. Germline CDR1 reads MNHEY; CDR2 reads SVGAGI. The V gene end was trimmed by 6 bases and the J gene end by 6 bases; junction bases not matched to a gene: 13. This CDR3 has 15 residues.

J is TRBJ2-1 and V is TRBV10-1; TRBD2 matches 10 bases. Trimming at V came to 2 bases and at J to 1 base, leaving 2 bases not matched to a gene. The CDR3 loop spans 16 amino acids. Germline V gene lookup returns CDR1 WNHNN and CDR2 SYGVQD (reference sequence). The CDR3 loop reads CASSEGLAVSYNEQFF. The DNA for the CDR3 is TGCGCCAGCAGTGAGGGACTAGCGGTATCCTACAATGAGCAGTTCTTC.

CDR3 in amino acids: CASSLGLQGTEAFF. The DNA of the CDR3 is TGTGCCAGCAGTTTAGGCTTACAGGGAACTGAAGCTTTCTTT. The V gene is TRBV27, the J gene TRBJ1-1; perhaps TRBD1 as D (6 bases). The CDR3 totals 14 residues. Trimming stripped 2 bases from V and 5 bases from J, with 12 bases between. The germline V gene encodes CDR1 MNHEY and CDR2 SMNVEV (reference sequence).

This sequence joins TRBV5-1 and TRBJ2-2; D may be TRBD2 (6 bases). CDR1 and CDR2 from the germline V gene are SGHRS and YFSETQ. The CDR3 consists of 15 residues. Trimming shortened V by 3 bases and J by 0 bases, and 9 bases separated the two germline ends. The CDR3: CASSYGGPNTGELFF. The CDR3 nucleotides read TGCGCCAGCAGCTATGGAGGGCCGAACACCGGGGAGCTGTTTTTT.

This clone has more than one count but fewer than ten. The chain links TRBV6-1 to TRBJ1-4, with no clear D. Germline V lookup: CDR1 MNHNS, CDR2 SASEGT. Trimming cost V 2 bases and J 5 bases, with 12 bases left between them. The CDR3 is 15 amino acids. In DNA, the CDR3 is TGTGCCAGCAGTGAAAGGTCCCGTGGGAATGAAAAACTGTTTTTT. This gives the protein CASSERSRGNEKLFF.

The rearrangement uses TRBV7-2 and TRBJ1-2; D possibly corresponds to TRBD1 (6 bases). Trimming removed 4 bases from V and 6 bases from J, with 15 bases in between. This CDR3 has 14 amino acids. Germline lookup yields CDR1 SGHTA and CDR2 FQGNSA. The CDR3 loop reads CASSSPRGSDGYTF. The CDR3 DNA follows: TGTGCCAGCAGCTCCCCGAGGGGGTCGGATGGCTACACCTTC. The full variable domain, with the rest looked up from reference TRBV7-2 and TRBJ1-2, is GAGVSQSPSNKVTEKGKDVELRCDPISGHTALYWYRQSLGQGLEFLIYFQGNSAPDKSGLPSDRFSAERTGGSVSTLTIQRTQQEDSAVYLCASSSPRGSDGYTFGSGTRLTVV.

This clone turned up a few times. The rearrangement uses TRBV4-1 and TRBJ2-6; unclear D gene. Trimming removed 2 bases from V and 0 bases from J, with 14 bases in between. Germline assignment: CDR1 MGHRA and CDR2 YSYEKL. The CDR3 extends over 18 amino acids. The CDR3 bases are TGCGCCAGCAGCCAAAGCCAGGCCCTTGTCTCTGGGGCCAACGTCCTGACTTTC. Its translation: CASSQSQALVSGANVLTF.

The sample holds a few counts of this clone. In DNA form, the CDR3 reads TGTGCCTGGAGCCCAAGTGGCAGTGTATGGGGGGAACAGTACTTC. It specifies CAWSPSGSVWGEQYF. This chain uses TRBV30 with TRBJ2-7, with a possible D match to TRBD2 (6 bases). Trimming shortened V by 3 bases and J by 10 bases, and 25 bases separated the two germline ends. CDR1 and CDR2 from the germline V gene are GTSNPN and SVGIG (reference sequence). CDR3 length: 15 residues.

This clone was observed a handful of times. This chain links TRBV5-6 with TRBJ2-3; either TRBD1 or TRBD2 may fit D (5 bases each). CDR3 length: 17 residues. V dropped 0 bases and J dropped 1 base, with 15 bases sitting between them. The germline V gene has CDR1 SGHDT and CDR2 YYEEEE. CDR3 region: CASSLERGQGGTDTQYF. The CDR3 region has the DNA TGTGCCAGCAGCTTGGAAAGAGGGCAGGGCGGCACAGATACGCAGTATTTT.

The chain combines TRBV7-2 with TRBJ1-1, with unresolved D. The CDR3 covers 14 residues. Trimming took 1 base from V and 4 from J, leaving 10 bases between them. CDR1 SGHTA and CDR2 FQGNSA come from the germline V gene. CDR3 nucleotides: TGTGCCAGCAGCTTAGGCCGAGGAGTCACTGAAGCTTTCTTT. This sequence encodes CASSLGRGVTEAFF.

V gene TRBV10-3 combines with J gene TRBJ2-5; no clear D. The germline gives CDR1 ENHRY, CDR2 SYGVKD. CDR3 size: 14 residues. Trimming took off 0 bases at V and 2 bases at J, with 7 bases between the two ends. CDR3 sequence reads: CAISESIQQETQYF. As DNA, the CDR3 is TGTGCCATCAGTGAGTCAATTCAGCAAGAGACCCAGTACTTC.

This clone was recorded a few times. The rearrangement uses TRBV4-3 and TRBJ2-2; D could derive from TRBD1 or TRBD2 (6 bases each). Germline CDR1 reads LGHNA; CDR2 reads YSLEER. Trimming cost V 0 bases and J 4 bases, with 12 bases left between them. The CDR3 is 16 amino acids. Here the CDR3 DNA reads TGCGCCAGCAGCCAAGAAACGGGGGCGGTCACCGGGGAGCTGTTTTTT. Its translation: CASSQETGAVTGELFF.

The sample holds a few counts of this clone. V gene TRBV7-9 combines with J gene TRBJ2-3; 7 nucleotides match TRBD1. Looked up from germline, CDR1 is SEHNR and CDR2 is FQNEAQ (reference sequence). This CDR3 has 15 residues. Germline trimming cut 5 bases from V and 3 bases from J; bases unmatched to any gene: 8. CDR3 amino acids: CASSRSGQLTDTQYF. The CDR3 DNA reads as TGTGCCAGCAGCCGATCGGGACAGCTTACAGATACGCAGTATTTT. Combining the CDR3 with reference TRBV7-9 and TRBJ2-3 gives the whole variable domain DTGVSQNPRHKITKRGQNVTFRCDPISEHNRLYWYRQTLGQGPEFLTYFQNEAQLEKSRLLSDRFSAERPKGSFSTLEIQRTEQGDSAMYLCASSRSGQLTDTQYFGPGTRLTVL.

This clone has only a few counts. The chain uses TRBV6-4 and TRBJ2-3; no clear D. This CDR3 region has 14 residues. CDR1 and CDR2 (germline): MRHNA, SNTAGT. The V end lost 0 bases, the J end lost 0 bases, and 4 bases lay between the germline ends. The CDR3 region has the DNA TGTGCCAGCAGTGACTCCGGAAGCACAGATACGCAGTATTTT. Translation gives CASSDSGSTDTQYF.

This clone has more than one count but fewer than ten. CDR3 amino acids: CASSPVAGVQETQYF. The CDR3 DNA reads TGTGCCAGCAGTCCGGTAGCGGGTGTCCAAGAGACCCAGTACTTC. V and J are TRBV6-5 and TRBJ2-5; 7 positions agree with TRBD2. This CDR3 is built from 15 residues. The V gene end was trimmed by 5 bases and the J gene end by 1 base; junction bases not matched to a gene: 7. Germline V gene sequence: CDR1 MNHEY, CDR2 SVGAGI.

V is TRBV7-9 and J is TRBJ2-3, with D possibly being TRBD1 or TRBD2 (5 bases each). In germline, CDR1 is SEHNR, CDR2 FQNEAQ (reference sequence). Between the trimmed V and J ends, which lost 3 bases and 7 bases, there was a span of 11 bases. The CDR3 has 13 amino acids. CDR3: CASSLGELNTQYF. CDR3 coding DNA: TGTGCCAGCAGCTTGGGGGAGTTGAATACGCAGTATTTT.

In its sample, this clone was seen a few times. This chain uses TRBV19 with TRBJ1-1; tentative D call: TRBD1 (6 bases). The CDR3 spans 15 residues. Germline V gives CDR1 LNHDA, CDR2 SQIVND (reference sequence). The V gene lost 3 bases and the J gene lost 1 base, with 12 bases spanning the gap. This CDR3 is CASSMRRGANTEAFF. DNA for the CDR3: TGTGCCAGTAGTATGAGACGGGGGGCGAACACTGAAGCTTTCTTT.

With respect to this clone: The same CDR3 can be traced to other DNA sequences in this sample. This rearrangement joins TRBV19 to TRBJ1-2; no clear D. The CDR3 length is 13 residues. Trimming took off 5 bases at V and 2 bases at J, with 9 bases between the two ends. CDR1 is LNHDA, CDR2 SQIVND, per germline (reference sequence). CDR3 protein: CASSGSSNYGYTF. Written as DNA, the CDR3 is TGTGCCAGTAGTGGCAGCTCGAACTATGGCTACACCTTC.

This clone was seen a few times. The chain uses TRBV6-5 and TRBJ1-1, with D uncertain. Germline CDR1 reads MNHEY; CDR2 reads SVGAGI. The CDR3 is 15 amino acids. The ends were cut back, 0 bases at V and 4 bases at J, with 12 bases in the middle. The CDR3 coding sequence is TGTGCCAGCAGTTACTCGAAGGCGGTATCCACTGAAGCTTTCTTT. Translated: CASSYSKAVSTEAFF.

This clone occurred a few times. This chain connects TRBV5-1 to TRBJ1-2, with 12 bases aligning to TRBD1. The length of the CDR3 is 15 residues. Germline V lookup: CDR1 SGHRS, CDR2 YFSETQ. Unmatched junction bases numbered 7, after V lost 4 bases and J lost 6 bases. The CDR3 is CASSTEGQGANGYTF. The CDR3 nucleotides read TGCGCCAGCAGCACCGAGGGACAGGGGGCTAATGGCTACACCTTC.

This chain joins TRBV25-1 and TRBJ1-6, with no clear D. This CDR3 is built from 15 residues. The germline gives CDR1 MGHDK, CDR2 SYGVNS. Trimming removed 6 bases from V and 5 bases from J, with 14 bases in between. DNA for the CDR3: TGTGCCAGCAGAAGGACTGTCCCTGATAATTCACCCCTCCACTTT. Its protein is CASRRTVPDNSPLHF.

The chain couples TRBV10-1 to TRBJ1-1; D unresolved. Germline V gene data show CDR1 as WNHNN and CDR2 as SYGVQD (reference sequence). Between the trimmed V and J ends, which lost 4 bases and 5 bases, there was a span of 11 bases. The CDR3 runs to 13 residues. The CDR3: CASSAQRETEAFF. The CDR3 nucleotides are TGCGCCAGCAGTGCGCAAAGGGAGACTGAAGCTTTCTTT.

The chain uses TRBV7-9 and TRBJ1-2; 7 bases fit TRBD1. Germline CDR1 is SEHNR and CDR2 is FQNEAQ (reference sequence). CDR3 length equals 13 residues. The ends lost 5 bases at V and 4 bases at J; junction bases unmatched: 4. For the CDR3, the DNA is TGTGCCAGCAGCGAAGGGGGCCCCTATGGCTACACCTTC. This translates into CASSEGGPYGYTF.

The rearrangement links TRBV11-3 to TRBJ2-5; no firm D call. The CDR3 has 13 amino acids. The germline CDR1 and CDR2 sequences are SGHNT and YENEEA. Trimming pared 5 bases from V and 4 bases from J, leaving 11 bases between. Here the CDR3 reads CASSRNWGETQYF. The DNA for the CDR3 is TGTGCCAGCAGCCGAAATTGGGGAGAGACCCAGTACTTC.

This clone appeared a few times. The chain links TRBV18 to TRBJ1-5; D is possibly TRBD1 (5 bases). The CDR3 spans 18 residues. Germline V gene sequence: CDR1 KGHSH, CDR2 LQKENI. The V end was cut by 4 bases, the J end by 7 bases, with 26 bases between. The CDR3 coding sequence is TGTGCCAGCTCACGGACCCCTAGGACGGACGCCTGGGGCCAGCCCCAGCATTTT. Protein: CASSRTPRTDAWGQPQHF.

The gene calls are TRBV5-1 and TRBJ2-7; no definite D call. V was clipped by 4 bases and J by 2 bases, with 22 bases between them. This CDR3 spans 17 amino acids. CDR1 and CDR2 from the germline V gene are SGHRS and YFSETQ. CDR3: CASSLLIAPLGTYEQYF. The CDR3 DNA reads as TGCGCCAGCAGCCTATTGATCGCCCCCCTGGGCACCTACGAGCAGTACTTC. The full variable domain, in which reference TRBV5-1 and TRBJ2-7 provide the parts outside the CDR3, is KAGVTQTPRYLIKTRGQQVTLSCSPISGHRSVSWYQQTPGQGLQFLFEYFSETQRNKGNFPGRFSGRQFSNSRSEMNVSTLELGDSALYLCASSLLIAPLGTYEQYFGPGTRLTVT.

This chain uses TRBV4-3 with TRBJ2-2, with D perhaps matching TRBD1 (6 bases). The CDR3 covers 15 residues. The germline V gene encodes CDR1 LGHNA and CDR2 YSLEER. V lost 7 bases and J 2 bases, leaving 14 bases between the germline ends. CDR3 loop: CASKLEGGNTGELFF. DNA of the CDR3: TGCGCCAGCAAATTGGAAGGGGGAAACACCGGGGAGCTGTTTTTT.

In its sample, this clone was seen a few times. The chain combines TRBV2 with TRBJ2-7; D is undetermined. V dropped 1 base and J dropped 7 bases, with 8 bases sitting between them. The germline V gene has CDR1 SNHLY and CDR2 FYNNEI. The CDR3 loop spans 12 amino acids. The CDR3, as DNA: TGTGCCAGCAGTGAAGGCGGCCGAGAGCAGTACTTC. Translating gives CASSEGGREQYF.

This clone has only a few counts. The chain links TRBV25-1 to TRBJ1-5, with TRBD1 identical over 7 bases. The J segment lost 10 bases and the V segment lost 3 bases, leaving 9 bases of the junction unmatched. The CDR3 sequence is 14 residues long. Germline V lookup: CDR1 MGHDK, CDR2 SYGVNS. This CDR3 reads CASSDWTGTFPQHF. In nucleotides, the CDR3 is TGTGCCAGCAGTGACTGGACAGGTACCTTCCCCCAGCATTTT.